The clone carrying this TCR beta chain turned up a few times. Its matching antigen is unknown. The sample originates from a study of identical twins. General study results and limits: In cord blood, abundant beta clonotypes had fewer insertions; memory showed no trend. Model-predicted out-of-frame TCR alpha sharing fell below observed values in monozygotic twins.

A single record per CDR3 protein comes from TCRdb applying MiXCR to the 5' RACE reads. The data contain about 1.7 million distinct CDR3 sequences, under 35% of them singletons. Per germline, CDR1 MNHEY and CDR2 SMNVEV (reference sequence). J was trimmed by 8 bases and V by 4 bases; bases with no gene match: 7. This CDR3 has 15 residues. All of the donors were Caucasians in good health. The specimen sequenced was cord blood. The rearrangement joins TRBV27 to TRBJ2-1, with 11 bases identical to TRBD2. The receptor comes from a newborn girl in good health. The CDR3 DNA follows: TGTGCCAGCAGTTCTCGACTAGCGGGATGGGATGAGCAGTTCTTC. This codes for CASSSRLAGWDEQFF.